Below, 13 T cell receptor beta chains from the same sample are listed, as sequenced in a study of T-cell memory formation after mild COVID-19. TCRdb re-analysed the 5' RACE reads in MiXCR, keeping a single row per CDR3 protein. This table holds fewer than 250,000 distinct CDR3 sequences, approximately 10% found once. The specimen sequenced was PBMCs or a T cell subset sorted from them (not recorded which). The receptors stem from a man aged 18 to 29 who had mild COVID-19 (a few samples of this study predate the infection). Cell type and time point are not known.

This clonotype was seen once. The CDR3: CATSLAGLTDTQYF. CDR3 sequence (DNA): TGTGCCACCAGTCTAGCGGGCCTCACAGATACGCAGTATTTT. This rearrangement joins TRBV24-1 to TRBJ2-3, with 8 bases aligning to TRBD2. V was pared by 6 bases and J by 2 bases, with 3 bases of the junction left unmatched. In germline, CDR1 is KGHDR, CDR2 SFDVKD. There are 14 residues in the CDR3.

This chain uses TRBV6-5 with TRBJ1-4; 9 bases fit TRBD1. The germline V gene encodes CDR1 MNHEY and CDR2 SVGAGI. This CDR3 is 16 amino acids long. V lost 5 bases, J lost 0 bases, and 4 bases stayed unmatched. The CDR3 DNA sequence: TGTGCCAGCAGTACCAGACAGGGGGCAACTAATGAAAAACTGTTTTTT. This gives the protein CASSTRQGATNEKLFF.

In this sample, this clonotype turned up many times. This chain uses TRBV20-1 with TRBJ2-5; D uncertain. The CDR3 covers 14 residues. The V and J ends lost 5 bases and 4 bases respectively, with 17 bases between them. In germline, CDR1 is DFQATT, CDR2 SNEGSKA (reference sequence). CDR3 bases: TGCAGTGCTCGACGACCCGACACGACAGAGACCCAGTACTTC. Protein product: CSARRPDTTETQYF.

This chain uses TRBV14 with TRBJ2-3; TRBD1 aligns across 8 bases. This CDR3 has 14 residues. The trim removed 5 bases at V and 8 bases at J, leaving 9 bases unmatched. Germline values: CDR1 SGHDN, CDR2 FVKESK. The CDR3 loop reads CASSSGQAQVTQYF. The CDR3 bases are TGTGCCAGCAGCTCGGGACAGGCTCAGGTTACGCAGTATTTT.

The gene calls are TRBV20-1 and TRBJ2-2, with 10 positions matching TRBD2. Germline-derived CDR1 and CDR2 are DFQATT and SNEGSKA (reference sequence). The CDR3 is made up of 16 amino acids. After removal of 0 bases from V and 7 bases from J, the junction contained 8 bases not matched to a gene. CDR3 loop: CSARDQRAGGYGELFF. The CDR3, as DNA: TGCAGTGCTAGAGATCAGAGAGCGGGAGGGTACGGGGAGCTGTTTTTT.

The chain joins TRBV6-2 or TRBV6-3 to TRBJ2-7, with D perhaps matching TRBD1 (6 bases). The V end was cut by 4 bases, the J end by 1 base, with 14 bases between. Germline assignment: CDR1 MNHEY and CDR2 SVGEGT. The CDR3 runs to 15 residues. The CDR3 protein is CASSSWGRGSYEQYV. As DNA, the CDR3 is TGTGCCAGCAGTTCCTGGGGCAGGGGTTCCTACGAGCAGTACGTC.

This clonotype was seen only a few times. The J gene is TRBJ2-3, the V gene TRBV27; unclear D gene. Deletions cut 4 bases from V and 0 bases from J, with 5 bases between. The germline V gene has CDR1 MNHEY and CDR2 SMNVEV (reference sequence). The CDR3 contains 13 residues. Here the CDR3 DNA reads TGTGCCAGCAGTTCCTCAAGCACAGATACGCAGTATTTT. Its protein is CASSSSSTDTQYF.

The CDR3 loop is CASSLGSQMNQPQHF. DNA of the CDR3: TGTGCCAGCAGCTTAGGGTCCCAGATGAATCAGCCCCAGCATTTT. The genes are TRBV7-2 and TRBJ1-5; D is unresolved. The CDR3 spans 15 residues. Germline V gene data show CDR1 as SGHTA and CDR2 as FQGNSA. Trimming removed 1 base at V and 4 bases at J, with 11 bases between.

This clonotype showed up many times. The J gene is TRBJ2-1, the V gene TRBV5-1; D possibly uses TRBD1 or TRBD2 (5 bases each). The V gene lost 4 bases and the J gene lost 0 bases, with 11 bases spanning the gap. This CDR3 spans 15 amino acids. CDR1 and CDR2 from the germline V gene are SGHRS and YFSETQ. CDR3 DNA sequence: TGCGCCAGCAGCCAGGGACCGAGCTCCTACAATGAGCAGTTCTTC. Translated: CASSQGPSSYNEQFF.

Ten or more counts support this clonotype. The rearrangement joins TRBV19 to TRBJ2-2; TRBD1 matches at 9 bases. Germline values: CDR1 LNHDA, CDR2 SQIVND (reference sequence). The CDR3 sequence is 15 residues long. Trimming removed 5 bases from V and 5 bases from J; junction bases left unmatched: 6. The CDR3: CASSFGTGITGELFF. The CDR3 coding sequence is TGTGCCAGTAGTTTCGGGACAGGGATAACCGGGGAGCTGTTTTTT.

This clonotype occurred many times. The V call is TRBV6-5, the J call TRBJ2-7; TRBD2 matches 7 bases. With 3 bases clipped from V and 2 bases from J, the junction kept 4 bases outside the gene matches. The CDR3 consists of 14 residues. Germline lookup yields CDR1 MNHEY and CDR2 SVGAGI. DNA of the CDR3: TGTGCCAGCAGTTATTGGGGGGGAGCCTACGAGCAGTACTTC. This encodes CASSYWGGAYEQYF.

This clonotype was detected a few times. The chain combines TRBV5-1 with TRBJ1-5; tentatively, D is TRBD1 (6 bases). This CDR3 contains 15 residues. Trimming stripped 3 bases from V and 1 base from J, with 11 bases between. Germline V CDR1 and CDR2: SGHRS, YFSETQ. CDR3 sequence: CASSSTGQSNQPQHF. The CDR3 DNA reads TGCGCCAGCAGCTCGACGGGACAAAGCAATCAGCCCCAGCATTTT.

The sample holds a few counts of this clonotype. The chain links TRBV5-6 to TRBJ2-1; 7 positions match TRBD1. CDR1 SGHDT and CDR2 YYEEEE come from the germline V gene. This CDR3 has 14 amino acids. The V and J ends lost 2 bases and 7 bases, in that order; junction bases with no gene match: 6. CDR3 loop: CASSLGWGQNEQFF. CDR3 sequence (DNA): TGTGCCAGCAGCTTAGGTTGGGGACAGAATGAGCAGTTCTTC.